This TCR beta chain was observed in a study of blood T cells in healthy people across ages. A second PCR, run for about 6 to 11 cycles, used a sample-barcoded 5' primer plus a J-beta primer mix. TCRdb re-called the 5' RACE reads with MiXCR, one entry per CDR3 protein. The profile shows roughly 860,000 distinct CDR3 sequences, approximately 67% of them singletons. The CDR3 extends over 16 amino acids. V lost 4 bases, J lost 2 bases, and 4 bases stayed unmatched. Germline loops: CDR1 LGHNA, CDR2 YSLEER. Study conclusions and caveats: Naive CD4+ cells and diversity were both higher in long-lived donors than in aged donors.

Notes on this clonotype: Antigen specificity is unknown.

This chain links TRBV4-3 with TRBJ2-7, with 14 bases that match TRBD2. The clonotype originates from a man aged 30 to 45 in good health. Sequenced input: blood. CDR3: CASSPRTSGGTYEQYF. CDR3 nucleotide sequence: TGCGCCAGCAGCCCGAGGACTAGCGGGGGGACCTACGAGCAGTACTTC.